Included here is one T cell receptor beta chain sequence, with context. Its target is unknown. In the authors' methods: Junction-only sequences without quality scores were provided by ImmunoSEQ, so filtering was different. The data were produced by immunoSEQ multiplex PCR, yet TCRdb's version contains in-frame clones alone and is incomplete. V, J and clone size are taken as reported in that table, and D and trimming were inferred from the DNA itself. The table lists 1,400,000 or so clones, around 98.5% of them singletons. The data were obtained in a study of shared clonotypes between healthy human individuals. In the study overall: Those who served as donors were a couple of women and a few men between the ages of 18 and 49.

CDR1 SEHNR and CDR2 FQNEAQ come from the germline V gene (reference sequence). The J segment lost 0 bases and the V segment lost 0 bases, leaving 8 bases of the junction unmatched. This CDR3 comprises 18 residues. Study conclusions and caveats: Larger richness was generally estimated for naive than memory subsets.

Sample: naive CD4+ T cells sorted from blood. Documented subset: CD45RA+ positively selected. The TCR was taken from a man in his thirties or forties in good health. This chain links TRBV7-9 with TRBJ1-2; 9 bases are shared with TRBD1. The CDR3 here is CASSLALTGGFANYGYTF. The CDR3 DNA reads TGTGCCAGCAGCTTAGCGTTGACAGGGGGATTCGCTAACTATGGCTACACCTTC.